Shown below are 11 T cell receptor beta chains from a single sample sequenced in a study of blood T cell repertoires in COVID-19. Here immunoSEQ multiplex PCR was the method, and the copy in TCRdb shows in-frame clones only, minus some. The sample carries about 75,000 clones, 90% recorded once. Sequencing was done on a sample of peripheral blood. The origin of the receptors is a human donor in a cohort sampled during active COVID-19.

The chain couples TRBV29-1 to TRBJ1-3, with 9 bases aligning to TRBD1. The germline gives CDR1 SQVTM, CDR2 ANQGSEA. This CDR3 is built from 13 residues. J was trimmed by 7 bases and V by 7 bases; bases with no gene match: 8. CDR3 coding DNA: TGCAGCGGCAAAACAGGGGGCAGGAACACCATATATTTT. It yields the protein CSGKTGGRNTIYF.

The chain is built from TRBV28 and TRBJ1-2, with D possibly matching TRBD1 (5 bases). Trimming pared 5 bases from V and 2 bases from J, leaving 9 bases between. The length of the CDR3 is 13 residues. From germline, CDR1 is MDHEN and CDR2 SYDVKM. This CDR3 is CASSRGGNYGYTF. The CDR3 nucleotides are TGTGCCAGCAGTAGGGGTGGGAACTATGGCTACACCTTC.

This sequence joins TRBV19 and TRBJ1-2; 10 nucleotides line up with TRBD1. The CDR3 is 15 residues long. Germline V gives CDR1 LNHDA, CDR2 SQIVND (reference sequence). The V and J ends lost 4 bases and 8 bases, in that order; junction bases with no gene match: 10. CDR3 amino acids: CASSRIPGQGHGYTF. CDR3 DNA sequence: TGTGCCAGTAGTAGGATTCCGGGACAGGGGCACGGCTACACCTTC.

Of note for this clone: Other DNA sequences in the sample encode the same CDR3. This chain links TRBV9 with TRBJ1-5; TRBD1 matches 7 bases. V shed 3 bases, J shed 1 base, and the junction held 4 bases outside the gene matches. The V gene's germline CDR1 is SGDLS and CDR2 YYNGEE. The CDR3 totals 15 residues. CDR3: CASSAGGRSNQPQHF. CDR3 in DNA: TGTGCCAGCAGCGCAGGGGGAAGGAGCAATCAGCCCCAGCATTTT.

This chain's CDR3 is CSVIPGLVNTGELFF. CDR3 nucleotide sequence: TGCAGCGTTATACCGGGACTAGTGAACACCGGGGAGCTGTTTTTT. The rearrangement uses TRBV29-1 and TRBJ2-2; 8 bases match TRBD2. Trimming at V came to 5 bases and at J to 1 base, leaving 6 bases not matched to a gene. The CDR3 has 15 residues. Per germline, CDR1 SQVTM and CDR2 ANQGSEA.

This chain connects TRBV11-3 to TRBJ2-5, with D possibly TRBD2 on 7 matching bases. The CDR3 length is 14 residues. Germline V gives CDR1 SGHNT, CDR2 YENEEA. Trimming took off 2 bases at V and 2 bases at J, with 9 bases between the two ends. The DNA for the CDR3 is TGTGCCAGCAGCTTAAGGGGGGGACAAGAGACCCAGTACTTC. This codes for CASSLRGGQETQYF.

This clone has just one count. V and J are TRBV27 and TRBJ1-6; the match to TRBD1 covers 10 bases. The CDR3 has 16 residues. Looked up from germline, CDR1 is MNHEY and CDR2 is SMNVEV (reference sequence). V shed 6 bases and J 5 bases; nucleotides not matched to a gene: 7. The CDR3 nucleotides read TGTGCCAGCAGCCGAGGACAGGGGGTCAATAATTCACCCCTCCACTTT. It codes for CASSRGQGVNNSPLHF.

The genes are TRBV5-4 and TRBJ2-2; 8 positions match TRBD1. The V gene end was trimmed by 3 bases and the J gene end by 4 bases; junction bases not matched to a gene: 2. CDR1 is SGHNT and CDR2 is YYREEE in the germline V gene (reference sequence). This CDR3 is built from 14 residues. The CDR3: CASSWTGSTGELFF. CDR3 sequence (DNA): TGTGCCAGCAGCTGGACAGGGTCCACCGGGGAGCTGTTTTTT.

The V call is TRBV19, the J call TRBJ1-4; a possible D gene is TRBD1 (5 bases). The CDR3 consists of 14 residues. CDR1 and CDR2 from the germline V gene are LNHDA and SQIVND (reference sequence). V gave up 3 bases and J gave up 5 bases, with 10 bases separating them. Written as DNA, the CDR3 is TGTGCCAGTAGTATCCTGGGGCAGAATGAAAAACTGTTTTTT. It encodes CASSILGQNEKLFF.

This clone occurred a few times. The genes are TRBV9 and TRBJ2-7; 8 bases map to TRBD1. Per germline, CDR1 SGDLS and CDR2 YYNGEE. V trimming: 3 bases; J trimming: 5 bases; junction bases outside the gene matches: 10. The length of the CDR3 is 15 residues. CDR3 residues: CASSADDRGVHEQYF. DNA of the CDR3: TGTGCCAGCAGCGCAGACGACAGGGGTGTCCACGAGCAGTACTTC.

This clone was found once. The chain recombines TRBV4-3 with TRBJ2-1, with TRBD1 as a possible D gene (5 bases). The germline CDR1 and CDR2 sequences are LGHNA and YSLEER. V was trimmed by 0 bases and J by 2 bases, leaving 14 bases between them. The CDR3 is 17 residues long. DNA of the CDR3: TGCGCCAGCAGCCAAGATAGGGGATCGGCGGCCTACAATGAGCAGTTCTTC. Residues: CASSQDRGSAAYNEQFF.